This T cell receptor (beta chain) stems from a study of blood T cell repertoires in COVID-19. On the study more broadly: Specimens from acute and convalescent COVID-19 originated in the United States, Italy and Spain. Sources were T cells, B-cell-depleted T cells, or PBMCs; the material itself was cDNA or gDNA.

The authors' processing: Reference gene primer amplification in the assay estimated nucleated cell counts. TCRdb keeps only in-frame clones here, not all; method: immunoSEQ multiplex PCR. The V and J calls and clone size are taken from that table; D and trimming were inferred from the DNA. The sample records over 100,000 clones, approximately 80% being singletons. The CDR3 has 15 residues. V lost 4 bases and J lost 4, with 14 bases in between. Germline V lookup: CDR1 MNHEY, CDR2 SMNVEV (reference sequence). V and J are TRBV27 and TRBJ1-3; D is unresolved. The source material was peripheral blood. The TCR comes from a woman aged 55-75 years with acute or convalescent COVID-19. The CDR3 protein is CASSSGLTPGNTIYF. CDR3 in DNA: TGTGCCAGCAGTTCCGGACTCACTCCAGGAAACACCATATATTTT.